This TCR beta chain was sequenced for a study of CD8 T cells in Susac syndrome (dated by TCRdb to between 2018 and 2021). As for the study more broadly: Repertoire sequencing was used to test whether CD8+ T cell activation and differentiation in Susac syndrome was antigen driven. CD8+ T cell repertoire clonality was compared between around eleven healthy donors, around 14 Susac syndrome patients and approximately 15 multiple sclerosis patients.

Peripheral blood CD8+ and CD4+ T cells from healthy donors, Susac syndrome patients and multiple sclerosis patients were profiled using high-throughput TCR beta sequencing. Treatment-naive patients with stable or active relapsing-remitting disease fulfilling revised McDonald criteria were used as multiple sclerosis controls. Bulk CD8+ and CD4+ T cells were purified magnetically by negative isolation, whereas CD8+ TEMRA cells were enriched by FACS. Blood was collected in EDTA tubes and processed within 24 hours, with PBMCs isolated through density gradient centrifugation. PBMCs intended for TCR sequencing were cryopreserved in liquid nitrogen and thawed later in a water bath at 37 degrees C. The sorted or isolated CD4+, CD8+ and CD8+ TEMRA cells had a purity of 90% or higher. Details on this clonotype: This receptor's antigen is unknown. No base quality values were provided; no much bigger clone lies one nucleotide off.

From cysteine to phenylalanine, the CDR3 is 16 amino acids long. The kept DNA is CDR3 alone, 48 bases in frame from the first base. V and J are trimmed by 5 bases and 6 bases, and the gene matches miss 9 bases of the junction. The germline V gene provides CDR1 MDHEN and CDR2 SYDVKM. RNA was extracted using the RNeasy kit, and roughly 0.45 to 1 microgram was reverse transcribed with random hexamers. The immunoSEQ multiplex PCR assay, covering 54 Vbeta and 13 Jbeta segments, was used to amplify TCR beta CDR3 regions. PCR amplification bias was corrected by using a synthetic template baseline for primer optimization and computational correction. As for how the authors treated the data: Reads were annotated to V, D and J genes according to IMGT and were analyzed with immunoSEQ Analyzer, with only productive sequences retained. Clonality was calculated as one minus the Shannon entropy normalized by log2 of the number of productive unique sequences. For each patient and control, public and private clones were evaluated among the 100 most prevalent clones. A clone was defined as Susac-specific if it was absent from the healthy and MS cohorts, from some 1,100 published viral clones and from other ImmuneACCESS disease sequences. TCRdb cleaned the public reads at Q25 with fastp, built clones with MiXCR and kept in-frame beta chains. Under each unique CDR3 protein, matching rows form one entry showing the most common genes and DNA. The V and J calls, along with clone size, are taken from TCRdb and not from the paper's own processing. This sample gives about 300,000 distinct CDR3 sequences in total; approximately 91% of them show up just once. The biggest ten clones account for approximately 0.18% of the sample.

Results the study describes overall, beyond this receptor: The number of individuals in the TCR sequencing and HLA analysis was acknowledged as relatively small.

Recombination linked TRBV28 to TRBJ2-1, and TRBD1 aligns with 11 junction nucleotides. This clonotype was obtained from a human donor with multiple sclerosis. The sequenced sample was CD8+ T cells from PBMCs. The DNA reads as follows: TGTGCCAGCAGTCCTCGGACAGGGGGCGTTCTCAATGAGCAGTTCTTC. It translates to CASSPRTGGVLNEQFF.